Each of the 9 T cell receptor beta chains below was sequenced from the same sample in a study of blood T cell repertoires in COVID-19. Sequencing used immunoSEQ multiplex PCR; TCRdb keeps in-frame clones, though not all of them. The data contain around 260,000 clones, about 89% of them seen just once; the ten biggest clones take up over 2%. Sequenced material: peripheral blood. Every receptor here comes from a woman in her twenties or thirties with COVID-19, enrolled during active disease.

The chain joins TRBV2 to TRBJ1-2; TRBD1 is a possible D gene (6 bases). Germline CDR1 and CDR2: SNHLY and FYNNEI. Trimming left V 5 bases short and J 4 bases short, with 17 bases between. The CDR3 totals 15 residues. This CDR3 reads CASSPPTGQSYGYTF. The DNA of the CDR3 is TGTGCCAGCAGTCCACCGACCGGACAGAGCTATGGCTACACCTTC.

V usage is TRBV10-2 and J usage is TRBJ1-5; D is possibly TRBD1 (5 bases). V gave up 1 base and J gave up 5 bases, with 9 bases separating them. This CDR3 has 14 residues. Germline lookup yields CDR1 WSHSY and CDR2 SAAADI. CDR3 nucleotide sequence: TGCGCCAGCAGTGAGTGGGCGGGGGATCAGCCCCAGCATTTT. This gives the protein CASSEWAGDQPQHF.

The CDR3 protein is CASSSRVGYEQFF. CDR3 nucleotides: TGTGCCAGCAGCTCAAGAGTCGGGTATGAGCAGTTCTTC. The rearrangement links TRBV11-3 to TRBJ2-1, with unresolved D. Germline V gene data show CDR1 as SGHNT and CDR2 as YENEEA. The CDR3 extends over 13 amino acids. V lost 4 bases, J lost 8 bases, and 12 bases lay in between.

This clone showed up just once. The rearrangement uses TRBV2 and TRBJ1-3, with a tentative D call TRBD1 (6 bases). The CDR3 has 15 amino acids. Trimming took 6 bases from V and 4 from J, leaving 16 bases between them. Germline lookup yields CDR1 SNHLY and CDR2 FYNNEI. CDR3 sequence: CASSPGQTPGNTIYF. The CDR3 nucleotides are TGTGCCAGCAGCCCCGGACAGACTCCCGGAAACACCATATATTTT.

The chain employs TRBV10-3 and TRBJ2-3; 7 positions match TRBD1. The germline V gene has CDR1 ENHRY and CDR2 SYGVKD. V gave up 6 bases and J gave up 2 bases; unmatched junction bases: 5. This CDR3 has 14 amino acids. Here the CDR3 DNA reads TGTGCCATCAGCGCCGACAGGGACACAGATACGCAGTATTTT. This codes for CAISADRDTDTQYF.

The chain employs TRBV9 and TRBJ2-6; 10 bases are a match to TRBD1. V was clipped by 2 bases and J by 2 bases; unmatched bases: 1. The CDR3 is made up of 16 amino acids. The germline V gene encodes CDR1 SGDLS and CDR2 YYNGEE. CDR3 DNA sequence: TGTGCCAGCAGCGTCGGACAGGGGGCTGGGGCCAACGTCCTGACTTTC. Its translation: CASSVGQGAGANVLTF. The full variable domain, rest sourced from reference TRBV9 and TRBJ2-6, is DSGVTQTPKHLITATGQRVTLRCSPRSGDLSVYWYQQSLDQGLQFLIQYYNGEERAKGNILERFSAQQFPDLHSELNLSSLELGDSALYFCASSVGQGAGANVLTFGAGSRLTVL.

This chain uses TRBV30 with TRBJ1-2; D uncertain. Trimming left V 2 bases short and J 8 bases short, with 15 bases between. CDR1 GTSNPN and CDR2 SVGIG come from the germline V gene (reference sequence). This CDR3 region has 13 residues. The DNA of the CDR3 is TGTGCCTGGAGTAAGAGACAAATCGACGGCTACACCTTC. It encodes CAWSKRQIDGYTF.

The CDR3 sequence: CASSFSPGQQGNTIYF. The CDR3 DNA reads as TGTGCCAGCAGCTTTTCTCCGGGACAGCAAGGAAACACCATATATTTT. V usage is TRBV9 and J usage is TRBJ1-3; 7 positions match TRBD1. The V gene end was trimmed by 4 bases and the J gene end by 4 bases; junction bases not matched to a gene: 11. CDR1 is SGDLS and CDR2 is YYNGEE in the germline V gene. The CDR3 is 16 residues long. Drawing the rest from reference TRBV9 and TRBJ1-3, the complete variable domain is DSGVTQTPKHLITATGQRVTLRCSPRSGDLSVYWYQQSLDQGLQFLIQYYNGEERAKGNILERFSAQQFPDLHSELNLSSLELGDSALYFCASSFSPGQQGNTIYFGEGSWLTVV.

This chain joins TRBV2 and TRBJ2-4; D unclear. The V and J ends lost 4 bases and 0 bases respectively, with 10 bases between them. The CDR3 covers 15 residues. The V gene's germline CDR1 is SNHLY and CDR2 FYNNEI. The CDR3 protein is CASSGSGLAKNIQYF. CDR3 in DNA: TGTGCCAGCAGTGGATCAGGCCTAGCCAAAAACATTCAGTACTTC.